The 19 T cell receptor beta chains listed next were all sequenced from one sample in a study of T cell repertoires in ileal Crohn's disease. TCRdb's copy holds only in-frame clones and misses some; the assay was immunoSEQ multiplex PCR. The data hold about 8,200 clones, with approximately 96% observed a single time. The sample was ileal tissue. The source of these receptors is an adult with Crohn's disease.

The chain carries TRBV7-5 and TRBJ2-4; the D call of TRBD1 is as the table states it, not checked on the DNA. TRBV7-5 constitutes a pseudogene. The CDR3 loop spans 15 amino acids. The CDR3, as DNA: TGTGTCAGAGAAAGGACGAGAGGGGGAAAAAACATTCAGTACTTC. Its protein is CVRERTRGGKNIQYF.

This rearrangement joins TRBV4-1 to TRBJ1-3, with D possibly TRBD1 on 5 matching bases. Germline CDR1 MGHRA, CDR2 YSYEKL. There are 14 residues in the CDR3. V was cut by 0 bases and J by 2 bases, with 5 bases left in between. The CDR3 spells CASSQEQAGNTIYF. The CDR3 DNA reads TGCGCCAGCAGCCAAGAACAGGCTGGAAACACCATATATTTT.

This sequence joins TRBV7-9 and TRBJ2-2, with TRBD1 matching 9 bases. In germline, CDR1 is SEHNR, CDR2 FQNEAQ (reference sequence). The CDR3 runs 16 residues. The J segment lost 0 bases and the V segment lost 5 bases, leaving 4 bases of the junction unmatched. CDR3 sequence reads: CASSRRDRANTGELFF. The CDR3 DNA reads TGTGCCAGCAGCCGAAGGGACAGGGCGAACACCGGGGAGCTGTTTTTT.

This chain joins TRBV5-1 and TRBJ1-1; the D is unclear. Between the trimmed V and J ends, which lost 4 bases and 1 base, there was a span of 8 bases. CDR3 size: 13 residues. Germline CDR1 reads SGHRS; CDR2 reads YFSETQ. The CDR3 loop is CASSAGGNTEAFF. CDR3 sequence (DNA): TGCGCCAGCAGCGCGGGAGGGAACACTGAAGCTTTCTTT.

About this clone: The junction and the germline gene differ at one end; a read error may be behind it. The V and J genes are TRBV30 and TRBJ1-1; D not certain. The CDR3 spans 11 residues. Germline V CDR1 and CDR2: GTSNPN, SVGIG (reference sequence). The CDR3 DNA follows: TGTGCCTGGAATACAGTACGCACCCTTCTATTT. It specifies CAWNTVRTLLF.

V and J are TRBV5-4 and TRBJ1-2, with D tentatively TRBD1 (6 bases). Germline CDR1 reads SGHNT; CDR2 reads YYREEE (reference sequence). CDR3 length: 13 amino acids. V lost 4 bases and J lost 4, with 11 bases in between. The CDR3 DNA is TGTGCCAGCAGCCCGGACAGTTCCTATGGCTACACCTTC. Amino acid sequence: CASSPDSSYGYTF.

The V call is TRBV28, the J call TRBJ1-1, with no clear D. V lost 1 base and J 9 bases, leaving 6 bases between the germline ends. CDR3 length: 11 residues. CDR1 and CDR2 from the germline V gene are MDHEN and SYDVKM. The CDR3 DNA reads as TGTGCCAGCAGTTTATCGCGGAAAGCTTTCTTT. Residues: CASSLSRKAFF. The full variable domain, in which reference TRBV28 and TRBJ1-1 provide the parts outside the CDR3, is DVKVTQSSRYLVKRTGEKVFLECVQDMDHENMFWYRQDPGLGLRLIYFSYDVKMKEKGDIPEGYSVSREKKERFSLILESASTNQTSMYLCASSLSRKAFFGQGTRLTVV.

The genes are TRBV4-2 and TRBJ2-2; TRBD1 might be the D (6 bases). Germline loops: CDR1 LGHNA, CDR2 YNFKEQ. The CDR3 extends over 14 amino acids. Trimming removed 8 bases at V and 2 bases at J, with 12 bases between. CDR3 coding DNA: TGTGCCAGCTCGGACAGCCATAACACCGGGGAGCTGTTTTTT. This gives the protein CASSDSHNTGELFF.

This clone has a single count. This chain connects TRBV15 to TRBJ2-7, with 11 positions matching TRBD1. This CDR3 spans 17 amino acids. The germline CDR1 and CDR2 sequences are LNHNV and YYDKDF (reference sequence). Germline trimming cut 0 bases from V and 0 bases from J; bases unmatched to any gene: 4. The DNA for the CDR3 is TGTGCCACCAGCAGAGATCGGACAGGGGGCTACTCCTACGAGCAGTACTTC. This codes for CATSRDRTGGYSYEQYF.

The genes are TRBV2 and TRBJ1-4, with D possibly TRBD1 on 5 matching bases. Germline-derived CDR1 and CDR2 are SNHLY and FYNNEI. Trimming left V 6 bases short and J 3 bases short, with 17 bases between. The CDR3 is made up of 16 amino acids. The CDR3 loop reads CASRARRGTSNEKLFF. The CDR3 bases are TGTGCCAGCAGGGCTCGGCGGGGGACGTCTAATGAAAAACTGTTTTTT.

Here the CDR3 reads CASSTGGREQYF. The DNA for the CDR3 is TGTGCCAGCAGCACCGGGGGGCGAGAGCAGTACTTC. This chain joins TRBV28 and TRBJ2-7, with a possible D match to TRBD2 (7 bases). Trimming shortened V by 6 bases and J by 7 bases, and 13 bases separated the two germline ends. From germline, CDR1 is MDHEN and CDR2 SYDVKM. The CDR3 has 12 residues.

The chain employs TRBV7-2 and TRBJ2-2; 9 positions match TRBD2. CDR3 length equals 16 residues. Losses at the gene ends were 6 bases for V and 8 bases for J; bases not matched to a gene: 13. Germline CDR1 is SGHTA and CDR2 is FQGNSA. The CDR3: CASSFSSGGIAGELFF. CDR3 coding DNA: TGTGCCAGCAGTTTCTCCAGCGGGGGGATCGCGGGGGAGCTGTTTTTT. Full variable domain (rest looked up from reference TRBV7-2 and TRBJ2-2): GAGVSQSPSNKVTEKGKDVELRCDPISGHTALYWYRQSLGQGLEFLIYFQGNSAPDKSGLPSDRFSAERTGGSVSTLTIQRTQQEDSAVYLCASSFSSGGIAGELFFGEGSRLTVL.

V usage is TRBV11-3 and J usage is TRBJ2-7; D possibly corresponds to TRBD2 (5 bases). Trimming removed 0 bases from V and 4 bases from J, with 7 bases in between. CDR3 length: 13 residues. Looked up from germline, CDR1 is SGHNT and CDR2 is YENEEA. The CDR3 DNA reads as TGTGCCAGCAGCTTAGAATCGGGGTACGAGCAGTACTTC. This translates into CASSLESGYEQYF.

This rearrangement joins TRBV5-6 to TRBJ2-1; possible D gene TRBD1, 6 bases. V was cut by 1 base and J by 9 bases, with 11 bases left in between. Germline-derived CDR1 and CDR2 are SGHDT and YYEEEE. The CDR3 length is 13 residues. CDR3 sequence reads: CASSLPRGGEQFF. The CDR3 DNA reads TGTGCCAGCAGCTTGCCCAGGGGCGGTGAGCAGTTCTTC. Looking up the rest from reference TRBV5-6 and TRBJ2-1 gives the full variable domain: DAGVTQSPTHLIKTRGQQVTLRCSPKSGHDTVSWYQQALGQGPQFIFQYYEEEERQRGNFPDRFSGHQFPNYSSELNVNALLLGDSALYLCASSLPRGGEQFFGPGTRLTVL.

The chain recombines TRBV19 with TRBJ2-3; TRBD2 aligns across 11 bases. Trimming cost V 8 bases and J 0 bases; bases outside gene matches: 7. CDR3 size: 16 residues. Germline V gene lookup returns CDR1 LNHDA and CDR2 SQIVND (reference sequence). CDR3 coding DNA: TGTGCCAGTGGTGTCTCTAGCGGGGGGAGCACAGATACGCAGTATTTT. Translated: CASGVSSGGSTDTQYF.

The table lists this clone with a count of one. The V and J genes are TRBV7-8 and TRBJ2-7; D is unclear. CDR1 is SGHVS and CDR2 is FQNEAQ in the germline V gene. CDR3 length equals 14 residues. V dropped 2 bases and J dropped 3 bases, with 11 bases sitting between them. The CDR3 DNA follows: TGTGCCAGCAGCTTAAGTGAAATTAGCTACGAGCAGTACGTC. It codes for CASSLSEISYEQYV.

The table lists this clone with a few counts. The chain couples TRBV6-6 to TRBJ1-4; D unresolved. CDR1 and CDR2 (germline): MNHNY, SVGAGI (reference sequence). The CDR3 sequence is 11 residues long. V was clipped by 5 bases and J by 7 bases, with 5 bases between them. DNA of the CDR3: TGTGCCAGCAGTCGCGGTGAAAAACTGTTTTTT. Translation: CASSRGEKLFF.

V usage is TRBV2 and J usage is TRBJ1-6; TRBD1 agrees at 7 bases. V shed 7 bases and J 4 bases; nucleotides not matched to a gene: 13. CDR3 length equals 17 residues. Germline V CDR1 and CDR2: SNHLY, FYNNEI. CDR3 residues: CASIGQAEQAYNSPLHF. The CDR3 bases are TGTGCCAGCATAGGACAGGCCGAACAAGCTTATAATTCACCCCTCCACTTT.

The chain is built from TRBV6-5 and TRBJ2-1; tentative D call: TRBD2 (5 bases). The CDR3 spans 13 residues. The germline CDR1 and CDR2 sequences are MNHEY and SVGAGI. The ends were cut back, 5 bases at V and 10 bases at J, with 15 bases in the middle. The CDR3 bases are TGTGCCAGCAGTCGCCAGGAGGACTCGGAGCAGTTCTTC. It translates to CASSRQEDSEQFF.